This TCR beta chain was sequenced in a study of T cell responses to AZD1222 COVID-19 vaccine. Study results and caveats: Spike-specific TCR breadth and depth went up after people got two AZD1222 doses. Clonal diversity was possibly underestimated, and the donors were mostly white British, with more females. Repertoires in all cases were sampled only once the peak T cell response had passed.

Libraries were prepared by immunoSEQ multiplex PCR; TCRdb keeps only in-frame clonotypes and omits some of them. This sample carries approximately 140,000 clones, 93% of them seen once, and the ten largest clones take roughly 5.6%. A note on this clone: The antigen remains unidentified.

Trimming pared 0 bases from V and 3 bases from J, leaving 12 bases between. CDR1 SGHTS and CDR2 YDEGEE come from the germline V gene. The CDR3 spans 15 residues. Sequenced here: peripheral blood, sampled on day 0 of AZD1222 vaccination. This TCR came from an adult in good health. The V gene is TRBV5-8, the J gene TRBJ1-2, with a tentative D call TRBD1 (5 bases). In DNA form, the CDR3 reads TGTGCCAGCAGCTTGGTACAGGCCGGAGACTATGGCTACACCTTC. Its translation is CASSLVQAGDYGYTF.